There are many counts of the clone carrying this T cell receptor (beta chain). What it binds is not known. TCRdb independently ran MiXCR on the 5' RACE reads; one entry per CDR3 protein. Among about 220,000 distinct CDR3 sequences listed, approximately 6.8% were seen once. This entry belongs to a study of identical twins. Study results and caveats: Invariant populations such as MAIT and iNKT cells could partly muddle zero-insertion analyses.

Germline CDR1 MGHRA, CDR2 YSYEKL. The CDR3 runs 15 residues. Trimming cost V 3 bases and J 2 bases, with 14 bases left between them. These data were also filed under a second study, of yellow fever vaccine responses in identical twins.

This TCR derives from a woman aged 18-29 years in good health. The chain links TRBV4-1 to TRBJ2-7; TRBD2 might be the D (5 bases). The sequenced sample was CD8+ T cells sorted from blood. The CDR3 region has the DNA TGCGCCAGCAGCCACCCCGGACTTATAACCTACGAGCAGTACTTC. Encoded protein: CASSHPGLITYEQYF.